This TCR beta chain was sequenced during a study of blood T cell repertoires in COVID-19. Study-wide context: The study drew acute and convalescent COVID-19 samples from the United States, Italy and Spain. The analysed material was cDNA or gDNA that came from T cells, B-cell-depleted T cells, or PBMCs.

One Seattle source followed patients from active infection through their disease course. The ends lost 0 bases at V and 7 bases at J; junction bases unmatched: 17. The V gene's germline CDR1 is LNHNV and CDR2 YYDKDF (reference sequence). This CDR3 comprises 19 residues. In the authors' workflow: Reference gene primer amplification gave nucleated cell count estimates. Profiling relied on immunoSEQ multiplex PCR, and the TCRdb table lists in-frame clones only, not all of them. The V and J calls and clone size are taken from that table; D and trimming were inferred from the DNA. Of roughly 150,000 clones in the sample, roughly 93% were seen once.

The specimen was peripheral blood. The clonotype comes from a man between 18 and 35 years old with COVID-19, enrolled during active disease. The V call is TRBV15, the J call TRBJ2-2; 7 bases are a match to TRBD2. The CDR3 loop is CATSRDPLMAGEQNGELFF. CDR3 in DNA: TGTGCCACCAGCAGAGACCCCCTTATGGCGGGAGAGCAGAACGGGGAGCTGTTTTTT.